One T cell receptor beta chain is described in this entry. Original processing notes: Estimation of nucleated cell counts was performed using reference gene primer amplification. Generated by immunoSEQ multiplex PCR, the TCRdb table keeps only in-frame clones and is missing some. That table furnishes V, J and clone size, whereas the DNA furnished D and trimming. In the table there are 350,000 to 500,000 clones, roughly 88% of which are singletons. Clinical history reported by participants formed the basis on which cohorts were assigned. The source of the sample is a study of blood T cell repertoires in COVID-19. Overall study context: Spain, Italy and the United States supplied samples that represented acute and convalescent COVID-19. The analysed material was cDNA or gDNA that came from T cells, B-cell-depleted T cells, or PBMCs.

The V gene end was trimmed by 6 bases and the J gene end by 5 bases; junction bases not matched to a gene: 3. Germline CDR1 and CDR2: MNHEY and SVGAGI. CDR3 length: 13 residues. The chain employs TRBV6-5 and TRBJ1-3, with TRBD1 identical over 8 bases. Material for sequencing was PBMCs or T cells enriched from blood (not recorded which). This TCR derives from a woman under 30 who had been exposed to COVID-19. The CDR3 reads CASRRTGRNTIYF. The CDR3 DNA sequence: TGTGCCAGCAGACGGACAGGGAGAAACACCATATATTTT.